Each of the 17 T cell receptor beta chains below was sequenced from the same sample in a study of blood T cell repertoires in COVID-19. Sequencing used immunoSEQ multiplex PCR; TCRdb keeps in-frame clones, though not all of them. The data show 60,000 to 75,000 clones, approximately 78% seen once. The sample comprised peripheral blood. These receptors all come from a human donor in a cohort sampled during active COVID-19.

The chain couples TRBV5-1 to TRBJ2-7; 8 positions agree with TRBD2. CDR3 length: 16 amino acids. With 0 bases clipped from V and 2 bases from J, the junction kept 7 bases outside the gene matches. Germline lookup yields CDR1 SGHRS and CDR2 YFSETQ. The CDR3 loop is CASSLGFGGATYEQYF. Written as DNA, the CDR3 is TGCGCCAGCAGCTTGGGTTTCGGGGGGGCCACCTACGAGCAGTACTTC.

This chain connects TRBV19 to TRBJ2-2; TRBD1 aligns across 7 bases. V lost 7 bases to trimming and J lost 4 bases; unmatched junction nucleotides: 9. Germline V gene sequence: CDR1 LNHDA, CDR2 SQIVND (reference sequence). This CDR3 is built from 15 residues. The CDR3 is CASNDDRAGTGELFF. The CDR3 bases are TGTGCCAGTAACGACGACAGGGCCGGCACCGGGGAGCTGTTTTTT.

This chain joins TRBV28 and TRBJ1-2, with a tentative D call TRBD1 (5 bases). This CDR3 is built from 14 residues. Trimming left V 5 bases short and J 4 bases short, with 14 bases between. The germline V gene encodes CDR1 MDHEN and CDR2 SYDVKM. The CDR3, as DNA: TGTGCCAGCAGTGCCAGGGCGACGAGCTATGGCTACACCTTC. This translates into CASSARATSYGYTF.

The rearrangement uses TRBV28 and TRBJ1-1; D remains unclear. Germline V lookup: CDR1 MDHEN, CDR2 SYDVKM. CDR3 length: 14 residues. The V end was cut by 2 bases, the J end by 3 bases, with 10 bases between. DNA of the CDR3: TGTGCCAGCAGTTTAGAAGCTGAGTACACTGAAGCTTTCTTT. It yields the protein CASSLEAEYTEAFF.

This chain uses TRBV29-1 with TRBJ1-1; TRBD1 agrees at 9 bases. V lost 2 bases to trimming and J lost 0 bases; unmatched junction nucleotides: 10. The germline gives CDR1 SQVTM, CDR2 ANQGSEA. The CDR3 is made up of 17 amino acids. CDR3: CSVEWVSGQGLNTEAFF. The DNA for the CDR3 is TGCAGCGTTGAATGGGTTTCGGGACAGGGATTGAACACTGAAGCTTTCTTT.

V is TRBV5-6 and J is TRBJ2-7, with D tentatively TRBD2 (5 bases). Germline V gene data show CDR1 as SGHDT and CDR2 as YYEEEE. V lost 2 bases and J 4 bases, leaving 7 bases between the germline ends. The CDR3 has 12 residues. The CDR3 protein is CASSFRGYEQYV. The DNA of the CDR3 is TGTGCCAGCAGCTTCCGGGGTTACGAGCAGTACGTC.

The chain couples TRBV5-5 to TRBJ2-1; TRBD2 might be the D (5 bases). From germline, CDR1 is SGHKS and CDR2 YYEKEE (reference sequence). The CDR3 spans 16 residues. With 6 bases removed from V and 1 base from J, the gap between germline ends came to 17 bases. Here the CDR3 DNA reads TGTGCCAGCACCCTGCGGGCAGATCCTTCCTACAATGAGCAGTTCTTC. Translating it yields CASTLRADPSYNEQFF.

The table lists this clone with a count of one. The chain recombines TRBV7-2 with TRBJ2-3; TRBD2 matches 8 bases. The CDR3 sequence is 15 residues long. The junction had 5 bases not matched to a gene; V was cut back by 5 bases and J by 1 base. The germline gives CDR1 SGHTA, CDR2 FQGNSA. This chain's CDR3 is CASSPSRGGTDTQYF. For the CDR3, the DNA is TGTGCCAGCAGCCCTTCGCGGGGGGGCACAGATACGCAGTATTTT. Complete variable domain (other parts from reference TRBV7-2 and TRBJ2-3): GAGVSQSPSNKVTEKGKDVELRCDPISGHTALYWYRQSLGQGLEFLIYFQGNSAPDKSGLPSDRFSAERTGGSVSTLTIQRTQQEDSAVYLCASSPSRGGTDTQYFGPGTRLTVL.

This sequence joins TRBV2 and TRBJ1-2; no firm D call. V lost 6 bases to trimming and J lost 0 bases, with 17 bases between them. CDR3 size: 16 residues. Germline V gene sequence: CDR1 SNHLY, CDR2 FYNNEI. The CDR3 region is CASREGGRAANYGYTF. The CDR3 coding sequence is TGTGCCAGCAGAGAGGGAGGGAGGGCAGCTAACTATGGCTACACCTTC.

The V and J genes are TRBV7-9 and TRBJ1-3; no reliable D call. Germline CDR1 and CDR2: SEHNR and FQNEAQ (reference sequence). The CDR3 runs 13 residues. V was trimmed by 5 bases and J by 0 bases, leaving 5 bases between them. The CDR3 here is CASSLASGNTIYF. The CDR3 DNA reads as TGTGCCAGCAGCCTGGCCTCTGGAAACACCATATATTTT.

This sequence joins TRBV5-6 and TRBJ2-1; TRBD1 matches at 7 bases. The J segment lost 7 bases and the V segment lost 3 bases, leaving 10 bases of the junction unmatched. This CDR3 spans 15 amino acids. Germline CDR1 is SGHDT and CDR2 is YYEEEE. In DNA form, the CDR3 reads TGTGCCAGCAGCTACGGACGCTACAGGGGAAATGAGCAGTTCTTC. Its protein product is CASSYGRYRGNEQFF.

The chain is built from TRBV2 and TRBJ1-1; TRBD1 might be the D (6 bases). CDR3 length equals 16 residues. Germline V gene lookup returns CDR1 SNHLY and CDR2 FYNNEI. Trimming removed 0 bases at V and 0 bases at J, with 11 bases between. The CDR3 loop reads CASSEARGLLNTEAFF. DNA of the CDR3: TGTGCCAGCAGTGAAGCGCGGGGGCTACTGAACACTGAAGCTTTCTTT. The entire variable domain, with the rest obtained from reference TRBV2 and TRBJ1-1, is as follows: EPEVTQTPSHQVTQMGQEVILRCVPISNHLYFYWYRQILGQKVEFLVSFYNNEISEKSEIFDDQFSVERPDGSNFTLKIRSTKLEDSAMYFCASSEARGLLNTEAFFGQGTRLTVV.

The CDR3 is CAWSPGRGKISNTEAFF. DNA for the CDR3: TGTGCCTGGAGTCCCGGACGGGGAAAGATAAGTAACACTGAAGCTTTCTTT. This rearrangement joins TRBV30 to TRBJ1-1; D gene uncertain. The V end lost 2 bases, the J end lost 2 bases, and 21 bases lay between the germline ends. The CDR3 totals 17 residues. Germline values: CDR1 GTSNPN, CDR2 SVGIG (reference sequence). Combining the CDR3 with reference TRBV30 and TRBJ1-1 gives the whole variable domain SQTIHQWPATLVQPVGSPLSLECTVEGTSNPNLYWYRQAAGRGLQLLFYSVGIGQISSEVPQNLSASRPQDRQFILSSKKLLLSDSGFYLCAWSPGRGKISNTEAFFGQGTRLTVV.

This clone has just one count. J is TRBJ2-5 and V is TRBV3-1 (or the pseudogene TRBV3-2); 7 nucleotides line up with TRBD2. Per germline, CDR1 LGHDT and CDR2 YNNKEL (reference sequence). CDR3 size: 14 residues. J lost 2 bases, V lost 4 bases, and 4 bases had no gene match. The CDR3 DNA sequence: TGTGCCAGCAGCCCACCCGGGAGGCAAGAGACCCAGTACTTC. It encodes CASSPPGRQETQYF.

This sequence joins TRBV7-8 and TRBJ1-5; D remains ambiguous. The CDR3 has 16 residues. The V end was cut by 0 bases, the J end by 2 bases, with 11 bases between. The germline V gene has CDR1 SGHVS and CDR2 FQNEAQ. CDR3: CASSLAEGMGNQPQHF. CDR3 nucleotides: TGTGCCAGCAGCTTAGCGGAGGGAATGGGCAATCAGCCCCAGCATTTT.

The genes are TRBV2 and TRBJ2-2; TRBD1 aligns across 7 bases. This CDR3 contains 13 residues. V lost 9 bases to trimming and J lost 0 bases; unmatched junction nucleotides: 1. From germline, CDR1 is SNHLY and CDR2 FYNNEI. CDR3 bases: TGTGCCAGGGGACAGACGAACACCGGGGAGCTGTTTTTT. Translation gives CARGQTNTGELFF.

V is TRBV18 and J is TRBJ2-7, with 11 bases aligning to TRBD1. The length of the CDR3 is 15 residues. Germline assignment: CDR1 KGHSH and CDR2 LQKENI. Germline trimming cut 5 bases from V and 7 bases from J; bases unmatched to any gene: 10. Here the CDR3 DNA reads TGTGCCAGCTCAACCGGGACAGGGGGATCCGGGGAGCAGTACGTC. It translates to CASSTGTGGSGEQYV.